This entry describes one TCR beta chain. The germline gives CDR1 SEHNR, CDR2 FQNEAQ (reference sequence). Trimming left V 1 base short and J 4 bases short, with 11 bases between. CDR3 size: 14 residues. The data are from a study of OX40 agonist ivuxolimab in advanced cancers. TCRdb keeps only in-frame clones here, not all; method: immunoSEQ multiplex PCR. In the table there are about 93,000 clones, around 92% of which are singletons. The genes are TRBV7-9 and TRBJ2-7, with D hard to call. The TCR originated in an adult with an advanced solid tumor such as melanoma, head and neck, liver or kidney cancer. The starting material was CD4+ or CD8+ T cells sorted from blood, obtained in a trial of the OX40 agonist ivuxolimab. DNA for the CDR3: TGTGCCAGCAGCTTAGACGGAATGGGTTACGAGCAGTACTTC. It is translated as CASSLDGMGYEQYF.